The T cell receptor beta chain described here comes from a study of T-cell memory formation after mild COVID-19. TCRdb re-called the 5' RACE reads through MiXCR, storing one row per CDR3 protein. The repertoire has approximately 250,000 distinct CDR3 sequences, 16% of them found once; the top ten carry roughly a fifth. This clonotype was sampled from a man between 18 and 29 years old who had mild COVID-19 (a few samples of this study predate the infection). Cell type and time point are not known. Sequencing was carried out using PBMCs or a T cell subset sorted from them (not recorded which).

The CDR3 loop reads CASSLQHAGGWNTEAFF. The CDR3 DNA is TGTGCCAGCAGCTTACAGCACGCAGGTGGATGGAACACTGAAGCTTTCTTT. This chain joins TRBV7-2 and TRBJ1-1; no clear D. V was cut by 2 bases and J by 1 base, with 17 bases left in between. The CDR3 spans 17 residues. From germline, CDR1 is SGHTA and CDR2 FQGNSA.